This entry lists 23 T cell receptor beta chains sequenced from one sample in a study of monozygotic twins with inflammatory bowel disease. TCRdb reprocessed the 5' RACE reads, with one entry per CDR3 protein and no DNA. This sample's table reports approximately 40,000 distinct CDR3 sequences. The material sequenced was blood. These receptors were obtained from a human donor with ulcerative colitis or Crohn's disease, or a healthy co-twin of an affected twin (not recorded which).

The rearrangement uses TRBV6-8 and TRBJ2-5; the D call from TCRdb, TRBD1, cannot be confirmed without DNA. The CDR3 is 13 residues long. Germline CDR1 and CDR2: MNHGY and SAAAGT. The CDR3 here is CARTEGAGETQYF.

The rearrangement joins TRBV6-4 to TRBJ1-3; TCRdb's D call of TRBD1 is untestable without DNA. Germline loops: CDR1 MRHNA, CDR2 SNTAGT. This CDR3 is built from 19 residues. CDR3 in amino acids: CASSRRVSQGDLGGNTIYF.

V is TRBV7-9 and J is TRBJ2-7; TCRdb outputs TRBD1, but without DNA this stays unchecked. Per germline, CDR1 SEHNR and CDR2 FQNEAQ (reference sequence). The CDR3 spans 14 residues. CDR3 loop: CASSLEVDGAEQYF.

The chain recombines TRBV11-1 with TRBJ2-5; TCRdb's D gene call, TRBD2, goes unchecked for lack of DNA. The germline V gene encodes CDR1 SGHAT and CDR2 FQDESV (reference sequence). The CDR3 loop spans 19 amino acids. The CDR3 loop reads CASSFRYKEAGGAQETQYF.

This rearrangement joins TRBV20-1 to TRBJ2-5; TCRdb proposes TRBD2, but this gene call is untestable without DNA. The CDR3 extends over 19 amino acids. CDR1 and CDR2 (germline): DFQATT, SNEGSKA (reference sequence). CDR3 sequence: CSARDDGTSGGPSQETQYF.

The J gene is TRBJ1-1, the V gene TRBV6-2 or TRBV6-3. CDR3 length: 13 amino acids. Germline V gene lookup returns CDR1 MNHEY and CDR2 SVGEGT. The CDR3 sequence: CASRLSLNTEAFF.

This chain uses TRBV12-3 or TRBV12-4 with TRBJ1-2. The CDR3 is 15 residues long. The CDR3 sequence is CASSQWAGDFYGYTF.

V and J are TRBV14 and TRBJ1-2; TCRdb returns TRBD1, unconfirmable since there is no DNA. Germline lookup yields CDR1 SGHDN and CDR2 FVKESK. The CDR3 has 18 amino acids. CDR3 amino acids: CASSQEEGGSGANYGYTF. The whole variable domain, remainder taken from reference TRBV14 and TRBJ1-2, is EAGVTQFPSHSVIEKGQTVTLRCDPISGHDNLYWYRRVMGKEIKFLLHFVKESKQDESGMPNNRFLAERTGGTYSTLKVQPAELEDSGVYFCASSQEEGGSGANYGYTFGSGTRLTVV.

CDR3 region: CASSAGTSGGRYEQYF. The chain recombines TRBV11-2 with TRBJ2-7; TCRdb's D call, TRBD1, is unchecked because there is no DNA. The germline V gene encodes CDR1 SGHAT and CDR2 FQNNGV. CDR3 length: 16 residues.

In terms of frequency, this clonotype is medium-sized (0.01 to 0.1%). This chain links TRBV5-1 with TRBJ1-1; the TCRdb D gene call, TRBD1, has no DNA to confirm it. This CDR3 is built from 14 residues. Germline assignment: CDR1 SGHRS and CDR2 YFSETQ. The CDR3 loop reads CASSPETRNTEAFF.

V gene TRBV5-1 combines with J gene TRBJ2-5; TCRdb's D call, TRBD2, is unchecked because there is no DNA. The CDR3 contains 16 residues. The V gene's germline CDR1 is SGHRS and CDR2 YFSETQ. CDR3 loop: CASSPGTSGSQETQYF.

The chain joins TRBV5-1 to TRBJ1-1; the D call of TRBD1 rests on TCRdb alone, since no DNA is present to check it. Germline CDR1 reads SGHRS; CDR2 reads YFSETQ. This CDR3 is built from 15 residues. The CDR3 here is CASSLGGGVNTEAFF.

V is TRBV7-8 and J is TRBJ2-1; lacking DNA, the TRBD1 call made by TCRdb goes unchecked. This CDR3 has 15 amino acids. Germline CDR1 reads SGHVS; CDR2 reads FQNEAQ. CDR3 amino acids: CASSRMSISYNEQFF.

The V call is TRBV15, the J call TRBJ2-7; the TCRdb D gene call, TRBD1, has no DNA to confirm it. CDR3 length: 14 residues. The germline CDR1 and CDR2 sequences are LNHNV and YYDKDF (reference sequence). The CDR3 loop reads CATSRGDGAYEQYF. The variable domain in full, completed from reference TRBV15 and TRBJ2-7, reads DAMVIQNPRYQVTQFGKPVTLSCSQTLNHNVMYWYQQKSSQAPKLLFHYYDKDFNNEADTPDNFQSRRPNTSFCFLDIRSPGLGDTAMYLCATSRGDGAYEQYFGPGTRLTVT.

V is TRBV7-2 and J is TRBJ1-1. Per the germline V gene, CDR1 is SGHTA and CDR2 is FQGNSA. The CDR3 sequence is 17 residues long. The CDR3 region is CASSSREGPNSNTEAFF.

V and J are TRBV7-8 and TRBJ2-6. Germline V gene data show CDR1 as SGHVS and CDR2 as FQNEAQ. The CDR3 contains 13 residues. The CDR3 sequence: CASSLAGANVLTF.

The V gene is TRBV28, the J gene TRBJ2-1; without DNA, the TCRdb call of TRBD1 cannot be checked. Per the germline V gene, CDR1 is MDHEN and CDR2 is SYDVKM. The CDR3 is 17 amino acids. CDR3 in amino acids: CASSLRGGWSSYNEQFF.

CDR3 sequence reads: CATSRDEEGEETQYF. The V and J genes are TRBV15 and TRBJ2-5; TCRdb lists TRBD1, though no DNA is available to test this call. The CDR3 totals 15 residues. The germline gives CDR1 LNHNV, CDR2 YYDKDF (reference sequence).

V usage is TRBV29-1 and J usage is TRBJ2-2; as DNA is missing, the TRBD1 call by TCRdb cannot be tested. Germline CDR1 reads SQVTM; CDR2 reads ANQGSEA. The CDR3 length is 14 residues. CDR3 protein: CSVIQGARTGELFF.

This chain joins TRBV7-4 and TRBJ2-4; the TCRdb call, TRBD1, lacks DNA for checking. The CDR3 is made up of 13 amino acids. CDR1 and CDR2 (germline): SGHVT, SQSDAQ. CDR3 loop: CASSLVPVNIQYF.

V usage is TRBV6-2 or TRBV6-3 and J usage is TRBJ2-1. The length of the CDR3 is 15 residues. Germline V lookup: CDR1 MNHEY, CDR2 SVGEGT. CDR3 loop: CASSPDPSSYNEQFF.

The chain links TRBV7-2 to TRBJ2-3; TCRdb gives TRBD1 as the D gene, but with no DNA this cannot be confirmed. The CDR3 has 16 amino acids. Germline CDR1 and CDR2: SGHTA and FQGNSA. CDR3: CASSPRGPGGTDTQYF.

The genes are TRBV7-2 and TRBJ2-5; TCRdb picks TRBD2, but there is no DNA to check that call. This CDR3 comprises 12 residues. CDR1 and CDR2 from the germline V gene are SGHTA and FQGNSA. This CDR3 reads CASSFGGETQYF.